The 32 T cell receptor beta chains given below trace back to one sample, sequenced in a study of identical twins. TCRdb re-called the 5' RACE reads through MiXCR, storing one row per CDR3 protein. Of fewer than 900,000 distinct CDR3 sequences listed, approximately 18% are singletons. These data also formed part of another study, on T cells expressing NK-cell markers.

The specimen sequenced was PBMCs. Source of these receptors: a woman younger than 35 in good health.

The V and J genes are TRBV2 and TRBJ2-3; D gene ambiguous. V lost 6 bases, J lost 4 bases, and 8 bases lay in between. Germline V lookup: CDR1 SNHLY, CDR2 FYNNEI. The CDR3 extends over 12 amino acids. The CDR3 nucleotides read TGTGCCAGCAGCCCTTATGCAGATACGCAGTATTTT. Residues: CASSPYADTQYF.

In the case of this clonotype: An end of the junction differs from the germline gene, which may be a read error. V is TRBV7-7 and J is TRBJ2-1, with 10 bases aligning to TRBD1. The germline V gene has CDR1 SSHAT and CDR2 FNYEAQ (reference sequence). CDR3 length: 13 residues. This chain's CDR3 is CASSLRTGGEQFF. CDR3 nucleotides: TGTGCTAGCAGCTTGCGGACAGGGGGTGAGCAGTTCTTC.

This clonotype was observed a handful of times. CDR3 loop: CASGAGVMNTEAFF. The DNA of the CDR3 is TGTGCCAGCGGCGCGGGAGTCATGAACACTGAAGCTTTCTTT. V and J are TRBV6-1 and TRBJ1-1; D is unclear. This CDR3 region has 14 residues. With 8 bases removed from V and 0 bases from J, the gap between germline ends came to 13 bases. Germline V gene data show CDR1 as MNHNS and CDR2 as SASEGT.

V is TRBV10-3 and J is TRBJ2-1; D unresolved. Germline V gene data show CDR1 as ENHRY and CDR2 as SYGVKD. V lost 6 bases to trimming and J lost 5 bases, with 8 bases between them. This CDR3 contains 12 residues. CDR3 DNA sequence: TGTGCCATCAGGGAGACGAACAATGAGCAGTTCTTC. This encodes CAIRETNNEQFF.

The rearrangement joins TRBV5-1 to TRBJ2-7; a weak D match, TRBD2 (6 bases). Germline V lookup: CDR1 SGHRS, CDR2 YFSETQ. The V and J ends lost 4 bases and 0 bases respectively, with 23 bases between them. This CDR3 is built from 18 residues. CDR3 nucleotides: TGCGCCAGCAGCGGCGGATATTCTGGGGGGATTTACTCCTACGAGCAGTACTTC. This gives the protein CASSGGYSGGIYSYEQYF.

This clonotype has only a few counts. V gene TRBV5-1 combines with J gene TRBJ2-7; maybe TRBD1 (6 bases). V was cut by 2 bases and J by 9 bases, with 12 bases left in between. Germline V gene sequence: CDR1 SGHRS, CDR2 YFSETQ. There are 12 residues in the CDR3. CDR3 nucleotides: TGCGCCAGCAGCTTCGCAGGGGCGACGCAGTACTTC. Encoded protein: CASSFAGATQYF.

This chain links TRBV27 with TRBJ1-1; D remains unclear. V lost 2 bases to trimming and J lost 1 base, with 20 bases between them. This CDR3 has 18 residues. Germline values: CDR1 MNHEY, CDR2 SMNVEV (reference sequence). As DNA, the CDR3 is TGTGCCAGCAGTTTAAGTCGCGCACTCACTCTATCGAACACTGAAGCTTTCTTT. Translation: CASSLSRALTLSNTEAFF.

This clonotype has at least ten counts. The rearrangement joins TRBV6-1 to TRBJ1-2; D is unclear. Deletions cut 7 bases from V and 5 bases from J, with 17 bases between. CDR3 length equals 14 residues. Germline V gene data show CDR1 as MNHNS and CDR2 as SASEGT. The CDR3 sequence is CASKSGTSSYGYTF. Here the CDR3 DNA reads TGTGCCAGCAAATCGGGCACTTCGAGTTATGGCTACACCTTC.

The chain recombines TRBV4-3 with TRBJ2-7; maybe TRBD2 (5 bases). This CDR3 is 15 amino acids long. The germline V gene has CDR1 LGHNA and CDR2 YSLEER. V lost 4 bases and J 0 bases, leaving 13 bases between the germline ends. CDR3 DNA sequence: TGCGCCAGCAGCCCTTGGACTGGAAGCTCCTACGAGCAGTACTTC. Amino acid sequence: CASSPWTGSSYEQYF.

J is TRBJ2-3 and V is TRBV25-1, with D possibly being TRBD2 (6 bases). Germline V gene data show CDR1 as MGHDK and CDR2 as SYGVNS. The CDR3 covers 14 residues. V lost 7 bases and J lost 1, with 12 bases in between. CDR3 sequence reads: CASNGGAGTDTQYF. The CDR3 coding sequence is TGTGCCAGCAACGGAGGGGCGGGCACAGATACGCAGTATTTT.

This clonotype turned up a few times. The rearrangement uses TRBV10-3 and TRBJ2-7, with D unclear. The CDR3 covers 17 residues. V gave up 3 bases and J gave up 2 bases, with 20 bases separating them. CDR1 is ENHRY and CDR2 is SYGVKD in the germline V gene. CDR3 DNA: TGTGCCATCAGTGACCTGCAGTCTGGAAAAATCACCTACGAGCAGTACTTC. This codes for CAISDLQSGKITYEQYF.

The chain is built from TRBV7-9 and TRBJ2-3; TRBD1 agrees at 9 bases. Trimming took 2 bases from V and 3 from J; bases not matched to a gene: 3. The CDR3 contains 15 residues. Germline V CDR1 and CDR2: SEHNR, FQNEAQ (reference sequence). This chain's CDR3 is CASSLQGTGTDTQYF. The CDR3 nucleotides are TGTGCCAGCAGCTTACAGGGGACAGGGACAGATACGCAGTATTTT. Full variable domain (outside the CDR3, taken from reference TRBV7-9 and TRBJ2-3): DTGVSQNPRHKITKRGQNVTFRCDPISEHNRLYWYRQTLGQGPEFLTYFQNEAQLEKSRLLSDRFSAERPKGSFSTLEIQRTEQGDSAMYLCASSLQGTGTDTQYFGPGTRLTVL.

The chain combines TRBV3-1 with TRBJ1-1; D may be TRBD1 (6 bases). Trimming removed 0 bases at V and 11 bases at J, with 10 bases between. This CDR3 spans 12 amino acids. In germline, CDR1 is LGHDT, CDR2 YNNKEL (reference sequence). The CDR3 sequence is CASSQEAQGAFF. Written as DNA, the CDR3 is TGTGCCAGCAGCCAAGAGGCGCAGGGGGCTTTCTTT. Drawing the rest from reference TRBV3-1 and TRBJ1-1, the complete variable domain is DTAVSQTPKYLVTQMGNDKSIKCEQNLGHDTMYWYKQDSKKFLKIMFSYNNKELIINETVPNRFSPKSPDKAHLNLHINSLELGDSAVYFCASSQEAQGAFFGQGTRLTVV.

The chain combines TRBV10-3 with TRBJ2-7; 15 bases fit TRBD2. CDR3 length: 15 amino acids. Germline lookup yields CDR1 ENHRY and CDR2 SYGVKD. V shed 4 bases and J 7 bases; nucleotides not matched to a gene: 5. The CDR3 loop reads CAISAGLAGGREQYF. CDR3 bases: TGTGCCATCAGTGCCGGACTAGCGGGAGGGCGGGAGCAGTACTTC.

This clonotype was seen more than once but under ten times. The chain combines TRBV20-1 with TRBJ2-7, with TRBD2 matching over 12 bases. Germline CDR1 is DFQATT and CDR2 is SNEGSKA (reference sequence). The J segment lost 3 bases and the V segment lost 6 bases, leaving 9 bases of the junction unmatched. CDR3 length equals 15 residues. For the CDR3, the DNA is TGCAGTGCCGAGAGGACTAGCGGGGCAAACTACGAGCAGTACTTC. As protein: CSAERTSGANYEQYF.

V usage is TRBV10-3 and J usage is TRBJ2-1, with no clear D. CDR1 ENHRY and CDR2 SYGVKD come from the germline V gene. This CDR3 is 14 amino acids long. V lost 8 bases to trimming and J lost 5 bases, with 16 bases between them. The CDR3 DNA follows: TGTGCCATCTGGGCAGGATTCTTCAACAATGAGCAGTTCTTC. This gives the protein CAIWAGFFNNEQFF.

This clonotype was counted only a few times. The CDR3 nucleotides are TGCAGTGCTAGGAGTCCGGGACTCCGGACTGAAGCTTTCTTT. Translation gives CSARSPGLRTEAFF. J is TRBJ1-1 and V is TRBV20-1, with D perhaps matching TRBD1 (5 bases). Trimming left V 3 bases short and J 5 bases short, with 16 bases between. Germline CDR1 DFQATT, CDR2 SNEGSKA (reference sequence). CDR3 length: 14 residues.

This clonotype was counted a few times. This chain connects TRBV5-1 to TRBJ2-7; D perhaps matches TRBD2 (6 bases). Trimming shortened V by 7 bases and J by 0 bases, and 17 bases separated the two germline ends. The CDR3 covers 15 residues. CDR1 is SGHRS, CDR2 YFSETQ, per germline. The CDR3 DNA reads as TGCGCCAGCGGTTTGGGGGGTGAGGCCTCCTACGAGCAGTACTTC. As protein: CASGLGGEASYEQYF.

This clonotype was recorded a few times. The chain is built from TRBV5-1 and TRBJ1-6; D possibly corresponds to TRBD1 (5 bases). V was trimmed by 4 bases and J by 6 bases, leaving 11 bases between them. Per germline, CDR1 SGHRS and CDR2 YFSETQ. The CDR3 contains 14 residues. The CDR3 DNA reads TGCGCCAGCAGCCCTGACAGCAGTAATTCACCCCTCCACTTT. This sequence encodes CASSPDSSNSPLHF.

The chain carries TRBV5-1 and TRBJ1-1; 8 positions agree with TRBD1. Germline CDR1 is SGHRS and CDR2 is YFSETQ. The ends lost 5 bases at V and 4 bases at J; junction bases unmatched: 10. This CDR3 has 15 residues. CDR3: CASSGSQGVGTEAFF. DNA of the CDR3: TGCGCCAGCAGTGGCTCACAGGGGGTTGGCACTGAAGCTTTCTTT.

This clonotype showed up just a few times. This CDR3 is CASSYPTYSNQPQHF. DNA of the CDR3: TGTGCCAGCAGTTACCCCACGTACTCTAATCAGCCCCAGCATTTT. The chain links TRBV6-5 to TRBJ1-5; the D is unclear. Germline V CDR1 and CDR2: MNHEY, SVGAGI. The V and J ends lost 2 bases and 4 bases respectively, with 12 bases between them. The CDR3 is made up of 15 amino acids.

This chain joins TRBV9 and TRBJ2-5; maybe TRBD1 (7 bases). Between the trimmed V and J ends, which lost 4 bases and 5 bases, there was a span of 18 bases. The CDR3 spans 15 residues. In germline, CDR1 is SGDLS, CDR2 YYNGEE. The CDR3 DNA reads TGTGCCAGCAGCTACCAGGGGGGATGGCAGGAGACCCAGTACTTC. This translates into CASSYQGGWQETQYF.

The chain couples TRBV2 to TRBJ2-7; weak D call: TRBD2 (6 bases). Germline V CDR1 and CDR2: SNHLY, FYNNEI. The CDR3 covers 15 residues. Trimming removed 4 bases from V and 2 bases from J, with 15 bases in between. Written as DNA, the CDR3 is TGTGCCAGCAGTGTTCTGCGGGACGAAGCCTACGAGCAGTACTTC. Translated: CASSVLRDEAYEQYF.

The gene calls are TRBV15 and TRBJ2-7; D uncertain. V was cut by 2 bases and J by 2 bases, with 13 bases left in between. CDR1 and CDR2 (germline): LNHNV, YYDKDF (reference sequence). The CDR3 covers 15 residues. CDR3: CATSRNPGSTYEQYF. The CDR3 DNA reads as TGTGCCACCAGCAGAAATCCGGGTTCTACCTACGAGCAGTACTTC.

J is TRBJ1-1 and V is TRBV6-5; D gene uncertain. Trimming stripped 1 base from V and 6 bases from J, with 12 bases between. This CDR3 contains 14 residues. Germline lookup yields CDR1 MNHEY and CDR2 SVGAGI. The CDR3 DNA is TGTGCCAGCAGTTACTGGGGTGATAACTCTGAAGCTTTCTTT. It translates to CASSYWGDNSEAFF.

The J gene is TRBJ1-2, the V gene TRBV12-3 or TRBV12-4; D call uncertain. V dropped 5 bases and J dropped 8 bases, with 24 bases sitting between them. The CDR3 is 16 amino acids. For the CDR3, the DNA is TGTGCCAGCAGTCGGTCTTCGGCGGCGGTCCTATCAGGCTACACCTTC. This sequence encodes CASSRSSAAVLSGYTF.

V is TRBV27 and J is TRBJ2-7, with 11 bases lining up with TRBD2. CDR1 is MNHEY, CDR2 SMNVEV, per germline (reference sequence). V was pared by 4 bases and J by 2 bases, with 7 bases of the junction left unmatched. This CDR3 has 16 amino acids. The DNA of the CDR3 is TGTGCCAGCAGTTCCTCGGGACTAGCGGCCACCTACGAGCAGTACTTC. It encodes CASSSSGLAATYEQYF.

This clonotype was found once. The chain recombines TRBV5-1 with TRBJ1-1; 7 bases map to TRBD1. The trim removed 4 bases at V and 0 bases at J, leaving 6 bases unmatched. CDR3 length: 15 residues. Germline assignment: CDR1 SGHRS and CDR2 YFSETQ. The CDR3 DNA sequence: TGCGCCAGCAGCGGGGACAGCTATATGAACACTGAAGCTTTCTTT. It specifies CASSGDSYMNTEAFF.

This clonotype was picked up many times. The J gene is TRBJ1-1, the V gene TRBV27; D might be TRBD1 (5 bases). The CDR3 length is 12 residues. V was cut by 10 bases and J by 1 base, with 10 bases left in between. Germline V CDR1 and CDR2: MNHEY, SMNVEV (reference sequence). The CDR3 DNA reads TGTGCCAACTTCGGACAGAACACTGAAGCTTTCTTT. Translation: CANFGQNTEAFF.

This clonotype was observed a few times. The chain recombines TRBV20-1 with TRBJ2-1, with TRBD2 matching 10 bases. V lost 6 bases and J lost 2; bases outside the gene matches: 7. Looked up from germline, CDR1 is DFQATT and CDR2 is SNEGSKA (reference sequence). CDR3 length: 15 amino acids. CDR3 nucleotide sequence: TGCAGTGCGAGACGTCTAGCGGGAGCCTACAATGAGCAGTTCTTC. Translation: CSARRLAGAYNEQFF.

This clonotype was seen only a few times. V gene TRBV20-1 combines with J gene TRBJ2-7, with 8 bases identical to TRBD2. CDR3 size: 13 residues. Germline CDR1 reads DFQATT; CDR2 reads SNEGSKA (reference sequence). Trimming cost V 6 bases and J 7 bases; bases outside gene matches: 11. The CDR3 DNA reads TGCAGTGCCCCGGGGCGGGGGGTAGTAGAGCAGTACTTC. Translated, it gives CSAPGRGVVEQYF.

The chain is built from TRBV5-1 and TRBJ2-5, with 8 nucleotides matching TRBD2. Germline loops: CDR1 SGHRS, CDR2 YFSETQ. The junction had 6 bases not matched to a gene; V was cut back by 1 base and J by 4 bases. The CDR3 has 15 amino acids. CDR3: CASSLNGGAGETQYF. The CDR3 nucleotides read TGCGCCAGCAGCTTGAACGGGGGGGCAGGAGAGACCCAGTACTTC.